This T cell receptor beta chain was identified in a study of OX40 agonist ivuxolimab in advanced cancers. In the study overall: Head and neck, renal cell, melanoma or hepatocellular carcinoma were the cancers that dose-escalation patients had. Whole-study results and caveats: The study found among the lowest clonal expansion in partial responders at 0.1-3.0 mg/kg.

CDR3 length: 13 residues. Trimming cost V 5 bases and J 4 bases, with 11 bases left between them. Looked up from germline, CDR1 is MDHEN and CDR2 is SYDVKM. Sequencing was performed with immunoSEQ multiplex PCR; in TCRdb, only in-frame clones are kept and a portion is missing. This table holds approximately 70,000 clones, about 85% found once. On this clone itself: Its antigen is still unknown.

This sample comprised CD4+ or CD8+ T cells sorted from blood, obtained in a trial of the OX40 agonist ivuxolimab. The TCR was taken from an adult with an advanced solid tumor such as melanoma, head and neck, liver or kidney cancer. The J gene is TRBJ1-2, the V gene TRBV28; D gene uncertain. CDR3 protein: CASSPGPSYGYTF. The CDR3 DNA follows: TGTGCCAGCAGTCCTGGGCCGAGCTATGGCTACACCTTC.